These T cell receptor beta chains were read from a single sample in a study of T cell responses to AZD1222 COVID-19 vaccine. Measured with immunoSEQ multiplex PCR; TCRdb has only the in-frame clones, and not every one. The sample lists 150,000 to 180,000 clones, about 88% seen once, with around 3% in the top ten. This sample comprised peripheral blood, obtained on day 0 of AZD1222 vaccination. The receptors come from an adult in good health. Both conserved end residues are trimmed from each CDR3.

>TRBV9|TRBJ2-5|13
ASSGTAWTGETQY
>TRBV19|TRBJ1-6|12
ASSIGQYNSPLH
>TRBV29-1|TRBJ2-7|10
SVYKSSYEQY
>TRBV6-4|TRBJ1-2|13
ASSPGQGGSYGYT
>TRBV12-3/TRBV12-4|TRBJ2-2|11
ASSRTGNGELF
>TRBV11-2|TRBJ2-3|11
ASSFSFTDTQY
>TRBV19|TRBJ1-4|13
ASNTWTGAGEKLF
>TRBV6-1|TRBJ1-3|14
ASSESLERSGNTIY
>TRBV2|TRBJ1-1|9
ASSTGSDAF
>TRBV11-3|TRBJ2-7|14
ASSLDNGLILYEQY
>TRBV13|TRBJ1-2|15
ASSLGTGGAMDYGYT
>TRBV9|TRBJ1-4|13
ASSVGGGAGEKLF
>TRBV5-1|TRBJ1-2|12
ASSPGDTNYGYT
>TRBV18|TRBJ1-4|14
ASSLSSPRGGEKLF
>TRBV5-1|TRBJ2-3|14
ASSSAIAGNTDTQY
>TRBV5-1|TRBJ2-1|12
ASSSGGGHNEQF
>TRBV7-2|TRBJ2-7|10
ASSGGAGEQY
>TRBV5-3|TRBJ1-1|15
ARSFYIGVPGNTEAF
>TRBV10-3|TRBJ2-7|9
ASNQGREQY
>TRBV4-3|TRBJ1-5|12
ASSLQQGQQPQH
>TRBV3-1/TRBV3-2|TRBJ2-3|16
ASSQDEGGGASTDTQY
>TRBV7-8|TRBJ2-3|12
ASSLMASTDTQY
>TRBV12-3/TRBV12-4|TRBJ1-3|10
ASSLEGYTIY
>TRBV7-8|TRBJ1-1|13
ASSSDRGQGTEAF
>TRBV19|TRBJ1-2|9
ASQGARGYT
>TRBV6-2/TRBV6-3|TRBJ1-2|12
ASSPRTGAAGYT
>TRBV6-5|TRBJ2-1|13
ASSDPGLGYNEQF
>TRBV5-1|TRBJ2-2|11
ASSSLLAGELF
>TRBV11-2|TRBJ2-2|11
ASSSLQGRELF
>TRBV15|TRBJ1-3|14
ATSRDRGLSGNTIY
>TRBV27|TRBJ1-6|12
ASSLGRGFSPLH
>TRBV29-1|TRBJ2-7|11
SVDLNGGYEQY
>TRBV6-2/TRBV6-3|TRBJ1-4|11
ASSRTANEKLF
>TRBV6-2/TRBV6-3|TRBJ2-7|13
ASSPGRRSSYEQY
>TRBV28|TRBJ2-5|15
ASTPLPGTGGEETQY
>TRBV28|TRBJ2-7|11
ASYRGPNYEQY
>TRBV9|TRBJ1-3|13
ASSAQDRGGNTIY
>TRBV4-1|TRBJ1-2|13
ASSQVGTGRYGYT
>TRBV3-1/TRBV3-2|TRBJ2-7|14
ASSQAGKKGSYEQY
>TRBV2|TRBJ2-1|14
ASGGSGGTPFHEQF
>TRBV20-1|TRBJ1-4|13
SASRSGQGMEKLF
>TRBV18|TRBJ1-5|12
ASSRTGSNQPQH
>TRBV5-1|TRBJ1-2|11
ASSPAGNYGYT
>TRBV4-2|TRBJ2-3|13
ASSQVPTGRDTQY
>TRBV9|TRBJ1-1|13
ASSRPPGPDTEAF
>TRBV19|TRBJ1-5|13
ASSPTDYSNQPQH
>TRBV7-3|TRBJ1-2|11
ASSLIPAYGYT
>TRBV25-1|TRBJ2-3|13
ASSDPSGSTDTQY
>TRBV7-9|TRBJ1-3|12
ASSRRDPGNTIY
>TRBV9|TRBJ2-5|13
ASSPRPGAQETQY
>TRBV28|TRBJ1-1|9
ASTGNTEAF
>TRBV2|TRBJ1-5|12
ASSTGQGRQPQH
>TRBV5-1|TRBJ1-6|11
ASNPGSDSPLH
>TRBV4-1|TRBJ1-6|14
ASSQDGFLYNSPLH
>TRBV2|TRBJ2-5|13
ASSQDSTGQETQY
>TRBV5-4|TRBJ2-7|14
ASSLARTGGKAEQY
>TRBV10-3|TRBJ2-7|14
AIREPGLAGGYEQY
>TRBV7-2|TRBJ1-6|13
ASSSAQQGGSPLH
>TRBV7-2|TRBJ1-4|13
ASSLSRGLNEKLF